Listed below are T cell receptor beta chains from one sample, sequenced in a study of response to subunit inactivated influenza vaccine. One entry per CDR3 protein results from TCRdb running MiXCR on the RT-PCR reads. The table records about 620,000 distinct CDR3 sequences, 10% to 12% of them present only once. The sample also formed part of further work on T cells expressing NK-cell markers.

Here the sequenced sample was PBMCs from blood, taken on the day of vaccination. The receptors originated from a man aged 45-65 years who received an inactivated influenza vaccine. The CDR3 runs from the conserved cysteine through the conserved F or W. The D gene is left open where the match is weak. Rows may omit the clone size; those that give it use once, few, many or a size class.

J gene	clone size	V gene	D gene	CDR3 protein	CDR3 DNA
TRBJ1-3	once	TRBV30	NA	CAWSALGSSGNTIYF	TGTGCCTGGAGTGCGCTAGGGAGCTCTGGAAACACCATATATTTT
TRBJ2-7	NA	TRBV28	TRBD1	CASSPFKGANEQYF	TGTGCCAGCAGTCCCTTCAAGGGGGCGAACGAGCAGTACTTC
TRBJ1-2	many	TRBV7-9	TRBD1	CASSPQTGGYGYTF	TGTGCCAGCAGCCCCCAGACAGGGGGTTATGGCTACACCTTC
TRBJ2-1	few	TRBV28	NA	CATSPPTKAWIEQFF	TGTGCCACCTCCCCCCCGACTAAGGCGTGGATTGAGCAGTTCTTC
TRBJ2-1	NA	TRBV20-1	TRBD2	CSAGPPSGVFGEQFF	TGCAGTGCTGGCCCTCCTAGCGGGGTCTTCGGGGAGCAGTTCTTC
TRBJ2-5	few	TRBV18	NA	CASSLRQNLETQYF	TGTGCCAGCTCACTCAGACAGAATTTGGAGACCCAGTACTTC
TRBJ1-1	NA	TRBV7-6	NA	CASSTPRGNTEAFF	TGTGCCAGCAGCACCCCCCGGGGGAACACTGAAGCTTTCTTT
TRBJ2-1	few	TRBV28	TRBD2	CASSPFRGRASNEQFF	TGTGCCAGCAGTCCCTTTCGCGGGAGGGCCAGCAATGAGCAGTTCTTC
TRBJ1-5	many	TRBV5-1	NA	CASSLVGDQPQHF	TGCGCCAGCAGCTTGGTAGGGGATCAGCCCCAGCATTTT
TRBJ1-1	NA	TRBV9	NA	CASSVDPRDRPRTRGGTEAFF	TGTGCCAGCAGCGTAGATCCAAGAGACAGACCGAGGACACGGGGAGGCACTGAAGCTTTCTTT
TRBJ2-4	NA	TRBV7-8	TRBD1	CASSLASWTGVAKNIQYF	TGTGCCAGCAGCTTAGCATCCTGGACAGGGGTTGCCAAAAACATTCAGTACTTC
TRBJ2-7	few	TRBV6-1	NA	CASSPTGTSGEQYF	TGTGCCAGCAGTCCGACAGGAACTTCGGGTGAGCAGTACTTC
TRBJ2-4	NA	TRBV11-3	NA	CASSANSLSIQYF	TGTGCCAGCAGCGCAAATTCGTTGAGCATTCAGTACTTC
TRBJ2-2	few	TRBV4-3	NA	CASSQVSSGWNTGELFF	TGCGCCAGCAGCCAGGTATCATCGGGCTGGAACACCGGGGAGCTGTTTTTT
TRBJ2-6	few	TRBV29-1	NA	CSVKGDSGANVLTF	TGCAGCGTTAAAGGAGACTCTGGGGCCAACGTCCTGACTTTC
TRBJ2-1	NA	TRBV28	TRBD1	CASSAPDRGPDEQFF	TGTGCCAGCAGTGCTCCGGACAGGGGGCCGGATGAGCAGTTCTTC
TRBJ2-1	few	TRBV29-1	NA	CSVENGNEQFF	TGCAGCGTTGAAAATGGGAATGAGCAGTTCTTC
TRBJ2-1	NA	TRBV6-1	TRBD2	CASSEGTSGMYEQFF	TGTGCCAGCAGCGAAGGGACTAGCGGGATGTATGAGCAGTTCTTC
TRBJ1-1	few	TRBV6-2/TRBV6-3	NA	CASGRTQNTEAFF	TGTGCCAGCGGTAGAACACAGAACACTGAAGCTTTCTTT